This T cell receptor (beta chain) was identified in a study of T cell responses to AZD1222 COVID-19 vaccine. Study-wide results and limits: Spike regions recognized by vaccine-associated CD4 TCRs spanned the protein, led by 160-218 and 743-854. Unmutated variant regions reportedly attract nearly half of all spike-specific TCRs. Mostly white British, mostly female donors; authors suggested clonal diversity may be underestimated. Just 5 to 7 people given AZD1222 tested seropositive at baseline.

The assay was immunoSEQ multiplex PCR, and TCRdb's table has in-frame clones only and misses some. The sample consists of roughly 150,000 clones, about 90% of them appearing once. The CDR3 is made up of 11 amino acids. Germline-derived CDR1 and CDR2 are ENHRY and SYGVKD. The J segment lost 2 bases and the V segment lost 9 bases, leaving 0 bases of the junction unmatched. On this clone itself: Its antigen remains unknown.

The chain has TRBV10-3 and TRBJ2-7, with 8 bases lining up with TRBD1. Sequenced material: peripheral blood, taken 28 days after the second AZD1222 dose. The sequence came from an adult who received the AZD1222 COVID-19 vaccine. CDR3 nucleotides: TGTGCCATACAGGGGGCCTACGAGCAGTACTTC. This gives the protein CAIQGAYEQYF.